This T cell receptor (beta chain) was recovered during a study of T cells in Graves' hyperthyroidism and ophthalmopathy. The sample holds many counts of this clonotype. The target antigen is unknown. Looked up from germline, CDR1 is SQVTM and CDR2 is ANQGSEA. V dropped 3 bases and J dropped 5 bases, with 11 bases sitting between them. The CDR3 is 13 residues long. RNA transcripts were the template for amplifying TCR beta CDR3 regions. HTBI primers were employed in a first-round RT-PCR of the TCR CDR3. TCRdb analysed the multiplex PCR reads with MiXCR anew, one entry per CDR3 protein. The profile shows around 480,000 distinct CDR3 sequences, approximately 15% of them singletons. Notes on the study in general: Ophthalmopathy got predicted by the model a median 6.5 months before its onset. In the blood, most expanded thyroid clonotypes above 0.001 appeared as well.

The sequence was collected from a woman between 18 and 29 years old with Graves' hyperthyroidism. Material for sequencing was blood. V gene TRBV29-1 combines with J gene TRBJ2-1, with D possibly being TRBD1 (6 bases). CDR3 DNA: TGCAGCGTTGATCGGTACAGGGACAATGAGCAGTTCTTC. It encodes CSVDRYRDNEQFF.